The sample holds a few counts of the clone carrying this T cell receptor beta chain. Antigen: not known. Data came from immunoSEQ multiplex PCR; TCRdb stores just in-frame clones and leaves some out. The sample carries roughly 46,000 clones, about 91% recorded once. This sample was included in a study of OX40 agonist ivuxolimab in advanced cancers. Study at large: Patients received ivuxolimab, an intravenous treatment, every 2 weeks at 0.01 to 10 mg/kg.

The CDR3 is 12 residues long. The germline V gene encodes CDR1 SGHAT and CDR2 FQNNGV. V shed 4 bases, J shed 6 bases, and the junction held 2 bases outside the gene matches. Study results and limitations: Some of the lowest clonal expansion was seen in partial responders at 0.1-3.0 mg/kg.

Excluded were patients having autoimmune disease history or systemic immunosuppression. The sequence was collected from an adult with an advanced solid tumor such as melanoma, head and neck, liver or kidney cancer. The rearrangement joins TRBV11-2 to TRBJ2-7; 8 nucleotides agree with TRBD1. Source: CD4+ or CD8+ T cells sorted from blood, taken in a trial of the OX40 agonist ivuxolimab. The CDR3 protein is CASSSTGVEQYV. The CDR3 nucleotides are TGTGCCAGCAGCTCGACAGGGGTCGAGCAGTACGTC.